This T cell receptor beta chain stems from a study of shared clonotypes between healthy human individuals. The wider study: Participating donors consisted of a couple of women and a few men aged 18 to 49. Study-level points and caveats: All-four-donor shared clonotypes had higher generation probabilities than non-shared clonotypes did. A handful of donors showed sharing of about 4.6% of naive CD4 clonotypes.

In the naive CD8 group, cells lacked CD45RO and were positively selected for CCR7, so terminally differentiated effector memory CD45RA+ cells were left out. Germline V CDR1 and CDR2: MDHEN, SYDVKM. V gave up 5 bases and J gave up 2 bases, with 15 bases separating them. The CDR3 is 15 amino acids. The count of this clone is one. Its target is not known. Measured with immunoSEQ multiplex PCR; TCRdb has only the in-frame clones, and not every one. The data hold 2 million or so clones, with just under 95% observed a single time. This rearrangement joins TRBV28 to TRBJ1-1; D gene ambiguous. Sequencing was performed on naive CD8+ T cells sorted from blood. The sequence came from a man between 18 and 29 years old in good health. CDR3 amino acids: CASSPRGYLNTEAFF. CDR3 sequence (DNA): TGTGCCAGCAGTCCCCGTGGGTACCTTAACACTGAAGCTTTCTTT.